What follows describes a single T cell receptor beta chain. The antigen is not known. The investigators amplified TCR beta CDR3 regions from RNA transcripts. During a first-round RT-PCR of the TCR CDR3, the HTBI primer set was used. TCRdb processed the multiplex PCR reads anew with MiXCR; each CDR3 protein has one entry. This sample has fewer than 500,000 distinct CDR3 sequences, with 13% found just once. V lost 0 bases to trimming and J lost 3 bases, with 23 bases between them. Germline V CDR1 and CDR2: GTSNPN, SVGIG (reference sequence). This CDR3 has 18 residues. The sample originates from a study of T cells in Graves' hyperthyroidism and ophthalmopathy. Overall study results and limits: Model predictions of ophthalmopathy came a median approximately 6.2 months before onset.

V gene TRBV30 combines with J gene TRBJ1-1, with D tentatively TRBD1 (6 bases). What was sequenced was blood. The TCR sequence derives from a man in his thirties or forties with Graves' hyperthyroidism that later progressed to Graves' ophthalmopathy. CDR3 sequence: CAWSVTFLGARWDTEAFF. The CDR3 DNA reads as TGTGCCTGGAGTGTAACCTTTCTGGGGGCCAGATGGGACACTGAAGCTTTCTTT.